Following are 7 T cell receptor beta chains from one sample sequenced in a study of OX40 agonist ivuxolimab in advanced cancers. Profiling relied on immunoSEQ multiplex PCR, and the TCRdb table lists in-frame clones only, not all of them. Of 30,000 to 40,000 clones in the sample, 89% were seen once. The sample here was CD4+ or CD8+ T cells sorted from blood, taken in a trial of the OX40 agonist ivuxolimab. Source of these receptors: an adult with an advanced solid tumor such as melanoma, head and neck, liver or kidney cancer.

The rearrangement uses TRBV29-1 and TRBJ2-1, with 12 positions matching TRBD2. This CDR3 is 14 amino acids long. CDR1 is SQVTM, CDR2 ANQGSEA, per germline. The V segment lost 7 bases and the J segment 8 bases; nucleotides outside the gene matches: 9. The CDR3 bases are TGCAGCGGGGACCTAGCGGGAGGGCCCGATGAGCAGTTCTTC. It yields the protein CSGDLAGGPDEQFF.

The genes are TRBV5-1 and TRBJ2-5; the match to TRBD1 covers 7 bases. The CDR3 has 13 amino acids. V trimming: 0 bases; J trimming: 7 bases; junction bases outside the gene matches: 3. CDR1 SGHRS and CDR2 YFSETQ come from the germline V gene. The CDR3 reads CASSLEGAGTQYF. The CDR3 nucleotides read TGCGCCAGCAGCTTGGAGGGGGCAGGGACCCAGTACTTC.

In this sample, this clone turned up a few times. The CDR3 nucleotides are TGTGCCAGCAGTCATACAAACACTGAAGCTTTCTTT. It yields the protein CASSHTNTEAFF. This rearrangement joins TRBV7-3 to TRBJ1-1; D not resolved. V lost 6 bases, J lost 2 bases, and 7 bases lay in between. Looked up from germline, CDR1 is SGHTA and CDR2 is FQGTGA. This CDR3 region has 12 residues.

The V gene is TRBV30, the J gene TRBJ2-7, with 16 positions matching TRBD2. The CDR3 consists of 14 residues. CDR1 is GTSNPN, CDR2 SVGIG, per germline (reference sequence). The trim removed 5 bases at V and 7 bases at J, leaving 5 bases unmatched. The CDR3 nucleotides read TGTGCCTGGGGTTGGGGACTAGCGGGAGGGGAGCAGTACTTC. Protein product: CAWGWGLAGGEQYF.

The chain combines TRBV29-1 with TRBJ1-2; D unresolved. Germline V gives CDR1 SQVTM, CDR2 ANQGSEA. This CDR3 contains 11 residues. Trimming left V 6 bases short and J 8 bases short, with 13 bases between. Here the CDR3 DNA reads TGCAGCGTCACCGACGGGTACGGCTACACCTTC. This sequence encodes CSVTDGYGYTF.

This chain joins TRBV7-2 and TRBJ2-2, with TRBD2 identical over 12 bases. V trimming: 4 bases; J trimming: 0 bases; junction bases outside the gene matches: 6. The CDR3 runs 18 residues. Per the germline V gene, CDR1 is SGHTA and CDR2 is FQGNSA. The DNA for the CDR3 is TGTGCCAGCAGCTCCACTAGCGGGAGGATCCCGAACACCGGGGAGCTGTTTTTT. It translates to CASSSTSGRIPNTGELFF.

The genes are TRBV9 and TRBJ1-6, with a possible D match to TRBD1 (5 bases). V was cut by 6 bases and J by 12 bases, with 13 bases left in between. The CDR3 has 12 amino acids. In germline, CDR1 is SGDLS, CDR2 YYNGEE. The CDR3 loop is CASTLGVRPLHF. The CDR3 DNA sequence: TGTGCCAGCACCCTAGGGGTCAGACCCCTCCACTTT.